Below are 10 T cell receptor beta chains sequenced from a single sample in a study of technical replicates of blood from a handful of donors. Sequencing used immunoSEQ multiplex PCR; TCRdb keeps in-frame clones, though not all of them. Among about 61,000 clones listed, less than 98% were seen once. The sequenced sample was T cells isolated from PBMCs. These receptors originate from a human donor in good health.

This chain links TRBV4-1 with TRBJ2-4, with 8 bases that match TRBD1. Germline V gene data show CDR1 as MGHRA and CDR2 as YSYEKL. This CDR3 region has 14 residues. V shed 4 bases, J shed 6 bases, and the junction held 5 bases outside the gene matches. In DNA, the CDR3 is TGCGCCAGCAGCCGCGGACAGGGTAGAAACATTCAGTACTTC. This encodes CASSRGQGRNIQYF.

CDR3 DNA sequence: TGCGCCAGCAGCTTGGACAGGGGGCAAAATGAGCAGTTCTTC. This encodes CASSLDRGQNEQFF. The rearrangement joins TRBV5-1 to TRBJ2-1; TRBD1 matches 9 bases. J was trimmed by 7 bases and V by 0 bases; bases with no gene match: 2. Germline V CDR1 and CDR2: SGHRS, YFSETQ. The CDR3 length is 14 residues.

This sequence joins TRBV7-2 and TRBJ1-6; 9 nucleotides match TRBD1. The CDR3 spans 14 residues. After removal of 3 bases from V and 14 bases from J, the junction contained 8 bases not matched to a gene. In germline, CDR1 is SGHTA, CDR2 FQGNSA. CDR3 coding DNA: TGTGCCAGCAGCTTTGGACAGGGGCGTTTATCCCTCCACTTT. It is translated as CASSFGQGRLSLHF.

The chain combines TRBV4-1 with TRBJ2-2, with TRBD2 matching over 12 bases. The ends lost 5 bases at V and 5 bases at J; junction bases unmatched: 6. Germline CDR1 is MGHRA and CDR2 is YSYEKL. CDR3 length: 16 amino acids. The CDR3 region is CASSKTSGSSTGELFF. CDR3 sequence (DNA): TGCGCCAGCAGCAAGACTAGCGGGAGTAGTACCGGGGAGCTGTTTTTT.

J is TRBJ1-2 and V is TRBV7-9; tentative D call: TRBD1 (5 bases). Germline V CDR1 and CDR2: SEHNR, FQNEAQ (reference sequence). The V and J ends lost 5 bases and 2 bases respectively, with 9 bases between them. The CDR3 runs 13 residues. DNA for the CDR3: TGTGCCAGCAGCCCGGACACCAACTATGGCTACACCTTC. It is translated as CASSPDTNYGYTF.

J is TRBJ2-1 and V is TRBV28; 10 bases align to TRBD2. Germline CDR1 and CDR2: MDHEN and SYDVKM. This CDR3 region has 16 residues. After removal of 3 bases from V and 9 bases from J, the junction contained 11 bases not matched to a gene. Written as DNA, the CDR3 is TGTGCCAGCAGTTTTGTTGACGGTAGCGGGAGGATTGAGCAGTTCTTC. It yields the protein CASSFVDGSGRIEQFF.

V usage is TRBV6-1 and J usage is TRBJ1-3, with TRBD1 identical over 7 bases. From germline, CDR1 is MNHNS and CDR2 SASEGT. The CDR3 sequence is 14 residues long. The J segment lost 5 bases and the V segment lost 3 bases, leaving 4 bases of the junction unmatched. CDR3 sequence reads: CASSDPTGRNTIYF. The CDR3 DNA follows: TGTGCCAGCAGTGACCCGACAGGGAGAAACACCATATATTTT.

This chain connects TRBV19 to TRBJ1-1; 7 nucleotides agree with TRBD1. Looked up from germline, CDR1 is LNHDA and CDR2 is SQIVND (reference sequence). The trim removed 5 bases at V and 0 bases at J, leaving 6 bases unmatched. The CDR3 has 15 residues. The CDR3 loop reads CASSPGQVLNTEAFF. CDR3 nucleotide sequence: TGTGCCAGTAGTCCCGGACAGGTCTTGAACACTGAAGCTTTCTTT.

This clone has just one count. This rearrangement joins TRBV7-7 to TRBJ2-1; 7 bases align to TRBD2. The length of the CDR3 is 13 residues. After removal of 7 bases from V and 8 bases from J, the junction contained 8 bases not matched to a gene. Germline loops: CDR1 SSHAT, CDR2 FNYEAQ (reference sequence). CDR3 in DNA: TGTGCCAGCAAGGCGGGAGAACTCGATGAGCAGTTCTTC. Translated: CASKAGELDEQFF.

The table lists this clone with a count of one. This sequence joins TRBV6-1 and TRBJ1-5; 7 bases are a match to TRBD1. Germline lookup yields CDR1 MNHNS and CDR2 SASEGT. The V gene end was trimmed by 4 bases and the J gene end by 1 base; junction bases not matched to a gene: 7. The CDR3 has 16 residues. CDR3 amino acids: CASSAGQRMSNQPQHF. CDR3 in DNA: TGTGCCAGCAGTGCGGGACAGCGAATGAGCAATCAGCCCCAGCATTTT.